This T cell receptor (beta chain) appears in the sequencing data of a study of shared clonotypes between healthy human individuals. CDR3 length: 14 amino acids. The germline CDR1 and CDR2 sequences are SGDLS and YYNGEE. J lost 3 bases, V lost 0 bases, and 3 bases had no gene match. Findings and caveats of the study: Some naive CD4 clonotypes, around 4.9%, turned up in common across a handful of donors.

Each cell subset's genomic DNA was divided evenly among several immunoSEQ plates. Sorted-subset replicate PCR reactions were performed with approximately 180 ng DNA, corresponding to tens of thousands of T cell genomes. Sequencing was performed with immunoSEQ multiplex PCR; in TCRdb, only in-frame clones are kept and a portion is missing. Seen here are over 2 million clones, about 94% observed once, and the top ten hold roughly 1%. A word on this clone: Its matching antigen is unknown. At the DNA level, this CDR3 is encoded by other sequences in the same sample as well.

The naive CD8 subset, CD45RO-negative cells positively selected for CCR7, excluded terminally differentiated effector memory CD45RA+ cells. The source material was naive CD8+ T cells sorted from blood. This TCR came from a man aged 18 to 29 in good health. The chain is built from TRBV9 and TRBJ2-7; TRBD2 matches 7 bases. In DNA, the CDR3 is TGTGCCAGCAGCGTAGGTCTAGCGGACTACGAGCAGTACTTC. It codes for CASSVGLADYEQYF.